These 20 T cell receptor beta chains were all obtained from the same sample, sequenced in a study of blood T cells in healthy people across ages. Next came a second PCR, run for about 7 to 12 cycles, which used a sample-barcoded 5' primer along with a J-beta primer mix. From the 5' RACE reads, TCRdb called clonotypes with MiXCR, one entry per CDR3 protein. The sample holds around 1.5 million distinct CDR3 sequences, approximately 60% seen once. The sample was blood. The receptors originated from a young man in good health.

The chain is built from TRBV21-1 and TRBJ2-7; TRBD1, as called in the table, went unchecked against the DNA. TRBV21-1 is a documented pseudogene. The CDR3 is 17 residues long. The CDR3 DNA sequence: TGTGCCAGCAGCAATGACCGAGACAGGGGTTTCCCCTACGAGCAGTACTTC. Translating gives CASSNDRDRGFPYEQYF.

The chain links TRBV4-1 to TRBJ1-2, with D unresolved. V was shortened by 4 bases and J by 7 bases, with 10 bases between the two germline ends. The CDR3 consists of 12 residues. CDR1 and CDR2 from the germline V gene are MGHRA and YSYEKL. The CDR3 sequence is CASSPLMGGYTF. The CDR3 nucleotides read TGCGCCAGCAGCCCGCTTATGGGTGGCTACACCTTC.

This clonotype has just a few counts. The chain couples TRBV6-6 to TRBJ2-4; 7 bases match TRBD1. From germline, CDR1 is MNHNY and CDR2 SVGAGI (reference sequence). V lost 2 bases to trimming and J lost 5 bases; unmatched junction nucleotides: 3. This CDR3 is 14 amino acids long. CDR3 sequence reads: CASSYQGQQNIQYF. DNA of the CDR3: TGTGCCAGCAGTTACCAGGGACAGCAAAACATTCAGTACTTC.

This clonotype came up a few times. This rearrangement joins TRBV7-2 to TRBJ2-1; TRBD2 is a possible D gene (6 bases). The V gene's germline CDR1 is SGHTA and CDR2 FQGNSA. This CDR3 contains 14 residues. V was pared by 10 bases and J by 3 bases, with 16 bases between. CDR3 residues: CATGPLRGYNEQFF. The CDR3, as DNA: TGTGCCACCGGCCCCCTGCGGGGCTACAATGAGCAGTTCTTC.

This clonotype has a handful of counts. V usage is TRBV10-3 and J usage is TRBJ2-7; 10 bases are a match to TRBD2. The CDR3 is 15 amino acids. Per germline, CDR1 ENHRY and CDR2 SYGVKD. V dropped 4 bases and J dropped 1; count of bases not matched to a gene: 4. The CDR3 here is CAISAFSGRSYEQYF. In DNA form, the CDR3 reads TGTGCCATCAGTGCTTTTAGCGGGAGGTCCTACGAGCAGTACTTC.

This clonotype was detected only a few times. This chain links TRBV30 with TRBJ2-7; D is uncertain. Germline CDR1 reads GTSNPN; CDR2 reads SVGIG (reference sequence). CDR3 length equals 11 residues. V lost 0 bases and J 3 bases, leaving 3 bases between the germline ends. In nucleotides, the CDR3 is TGTGCCTGGAGTGTAGGCTACGAGCAGTACTTC. It translates to CAWSVGYEQYF. Full variable domain (rest looked up from reference TRBV30 and TRBJ2-7): SQTIHQWPATLVQPVGSPLSLECTVEGTSNPNLYWYRQAAGRGLQLLFYSVGIGQISSEVPQNLSASRPQDRQFILSSKKLLLSDSGFYLCAWSVGYEQYFGPGTRLTVT.

The table lists this clonotype with a few counts. The chain is built from TRBV28 and TRBJ2-3; D possibly corresponds to TRBD2 (5 bases). CDR3 length: 16 residues. V dropped 6 bases and J dropped 2 bases, with 18 bases sitting between them. Germline V gives CDR1 MDHEN, CDR2 SYDVKM. The CDR3 loop reads CASSATYSGNTDTQYF. The CDR3 nucleotides read TGTGCCAGCAGCGCGACCTACTCGGGGAACACAGATACGCAGTATTTT.

Here the CDR3 reads CSVRGRVVDTQYF. The CDR3 coding sequence is TGCAGCGTCAGGGGGAGGGTCGTGGATACGCAGTATTTT. The chain carries TRBV29-1 and TRBJ2-3; D assignment may be TRBD1 or TRBD2 (7 bases each). V was cut by 6 bases and J by 6 bases, with 16 bases left in between. Germline V lookup: CDR1 SQVTM, CDR2 ANQGSEA. CDR3 size: 13 residues.

In nucleotides, the CDR3 is TGTGCCAGCAGCCACGCTCGGGGTGCGGCCTACGAGCAGTACTTC. This sequence encodes CASSHARGAAYEQYF. The V and J genes are TRBV7-9 and TRBJ2-7; possible D gene TRBD2, 5 bases. The CDR3 is 15 residues long. Germline CDR1 SEHNR, CDR2 FQNEAQ (reference sequence). Trimming took off 5 bases at V and 2 bases at J, with 16 bases between the two ends. Looking up the rest from reference TRBV7-9 and TRBJ2-7 gives the full variable domain: DTGVSQNPRHKITKRGQNVTFRCDPISEHNRLYWYRQTLGQGPEFLTYFQNEAQLEKSRLLSDRFSAERPKGSFSTLEIQRTEQGDSAMYLCASSHARGAAYEQYFGPGTRLTVT.

The chain combines TRBV29-1 with TRBJ1-2; D possibly corresponds to TRBD1 (5 bases). Between the trimmed V and J ends, which lost 0 bases and 4 bases, there was a span of 9 bases. Germline CDR1 SQVTM, CDR2 ANQGSEA. The CDR3 consists of 13 residues. CDR3 residues: CSVEERDGYGYTF. CDR3 coding DNA: TGCAGCGTTGAAGAAAGGGACGGCTATGGCTACACCTTC.

The chain combines TRBV29-1 with TRBJ2-7; D is ambiguous. CDR3 size: 10 residues. Germline V gives CDR1 SQVTM, CDR2 ANQGSEA. V was trimmed by 5 bases and J by 4 bases, leaving 6 bases between them. The CDR3 here is CSVLVYEQYF. In DNA form, the CDR3 reads TGCAGCGTTTTAGTGTACGAGCAGTACTTC.

This sequence joins TRBV14 and TRBJ2-5; D gene uncertain. The CDR3 has 13 residues. V was shortened by 3 bases and J by 0 bases, with 5 bases between the two germline ends. Germline V CDR1 and CDR2: SGHDN, FVKESK. In DNA, the CDR3 is TGTGCCAGCAGCCAGTTCAACCAAGAGACCCAGTACTTC. This gives the protein CASSQFNQETQYF. Full variable domain (rest looked up from reference TRBV14 and TRBJ2-5): EAGVTQFPSHSVIEKGQTVTLRCDPISGHDNLYWYRRVMGKEIKFLLHFVKESKQDESGMPNNRFLAERTGGTYSTLKVQPAELEDSGVYFCASSQFNQETQYFGPGTRLLVL.

This clonotype occurred a few times. J is TRBJ2-4 and V is TRBV5-1; maybe TRBD2 (5 bases). With 3 bases removed from V and 13 bases from J, the gap between germline ends came to 11 bases. The CDR3 spans 11 residues. Looked up from germline, CDR1 is SGHRS and CDR2 is YFSETQ. In DNA, the CDR3 is TGCGCCAGCAGCTCGAGCGGCCCCCAGTACTTC. As protein: CASSSSGPQYF.

The V call is TRBV5-8, the J call TRBJ2-4, with 16 bases lining up with TRBD2. Germline CDR1 and CDR2: SGHTS and YDEGEE. The CDR3 spans 18 residues. The J segment lost 1 base and the V segment lost 3 bases, leaving 4 bases of the junction unmatched. This CDR3 reads CASSSGTSGRAAKNIQYF. Written as DNA, the CDR3 is TGTGCCAGCAGCTCCGGGACTAGCGGGAGGGCCGCCAAAAACATTCAGTACTTC. The full variable domain, rest sourced from reference TRBV5-8 and TRBJ2-4, is EAGVTQSPTHLIKTRGQQATLRCSPISGHTSVYWYQQALGLGLQFLLWYDEGEERNRGNFPPRFSGRQFPNYSSELNVNALELEDSALYLCASSSGTSGRAAKNIQYFGAGTRLSVL.

The chain is built from TRBV4-1 and TRBJ2-7; maybe TRBD1 (5 bases). Germline-derived CDR1 and CDR2 are MGHRA and YSYEKL. The length of the CDR3 is 16 residues. Trimming took off 0 bases at V and 2 bases at J, with 14 bases between the two ends. Here the CDR3 reads CASSQDSRTTPYEQYF. Written as DNA, the CDR3 is TGCGCCAGCAGCCAAGATAGCAGGACAACTCCCTACGAGCAGTACTTC.

The chain employs TRBV5-1 and TRBJ2-5; D gene ambiguous. V was pared by 5 bases and J by 3 bases, with 11 bases between. CDR3 length: 13 amino acids. Germline loops: CDR1 SGHRS, CDR2 YFSETQ. The chain's CDR3 is CASSRRSEETQYF. The CDR3 nucleotides are TGCGCCAGCAGTCGCCGCTCCGAAGAGACCCAGTACTTC.

This chain connects TRBV6-1 to TRBJ2-3; possibly TRBD1 or TRBD2 for D (5 bases each). The CDR3 has 16 amino acids. V shed 7 bases and J shed 5 bases, with 22 bases lying between them. Germline assignment: CDR1 MNHNS and CDR2 SASEGT. CDR3 nucleotide sequence: TGTGCCAGCACCAGAGGACGGAGCCTGAGGGGAGATACGCAGTATTTT. It codes for CASTRGRSLRGDTQYF.

This chain connects TRBV4-3 to TRBJ2-1, with 7 bases fitting TRBD2. From germline, CDR1 is LGHNA and CDR2 YSLEER. The CDR3 length is 15 residues. Trimming took 6 bases from V and 5 from J; bases not matched to a gene: 10. The CDR3 nucleotides are TGCGCCAGCAGTCGAGAACTAGCGTCCCACAATGAGCAGTTCTTC. Its translation is CASSRELASHNEQFF.

The chain combines TRBV20-1 with TRBJ2-1; 14 positions agree with TRBD2. CDR1 and CDR2 from the germline V gene are DFQATT and SNEGSKA (reference sequence). V lost 7 bases and J lost 8; bases outside the gene matches: 10. The CDR3 sequence is 15 residues long. DNA of the CDR3: TGCAGTGTCCTACCCGGGACTAGCGGGGGTGATGAGCAGTTCTTC. This codes for CSVLPGTSGGDEQFF.

The chain uses TRBV2 and TRBJ2-7, with unresolved D. The CDR3 totals 12 residues. Trimming left V 3 bases short and J 2 bases short, with 5 bases between. CDR1 and CDR2 from the germline V gene are SNHLY and FYNNEI. CDR3: CASSDQAYEQYF. DNA of the CDR3: TGTGCCAGCAGTGACCAGGCCTACGAGCAGTACTTC.